These 20 T cell receptor beta chains originate from one sample sequenced in a study of CD8+CD57+ T cells in acquired aplastic anemia. The study profiled TCR beta VDJ and CDR3 using genomic DNA as template. One entry per CDR3 protein, called by TCRdb with MiXCR from the reads. This sample has some 200,000 distinct CDR3 sequences; roughly 33% occur once, and the top ten carry roughly 1.1%. Sequenced material: sorted CD4+, CD8+, or CD8+CD57+ T cells (not recorded which) from PBMCs. Receptors were obtained from a human donor in good health, serving as a control.

This clonotype was recorded at least ten times. CDR3 DNA: TGTGCCAGTAGTACCCGTAGTTACACGGGGAGAACTGAAGCTTTCTTT. Translated: CASSTRSYTGRTEAFF. The chain employs TRBV19 and TRBJ1-1; D is uncertain. Germline CDR1 is LNHDA and CDR2 is SQIVND (reference sequence). This CDR3 spans 16 amino acids. V was pared by 4 bases and J by 5 bases, with 20 bases between. The full variable domain, with the rest looked up from reference TRBV19 and TRBJ1-1, is DGGITQSPKYLFRKEGQNVTLSCEQNLNHDAMYWYRQDPGQGLRLIYYSQIVNDFQKGDIAEGYSVSREKKESFPLTVTSAQKNPTAFYLCASSTRSYTGRTEAFFGQGTRLTVV.

Ten or more counts support this clonotype. The chain has TRBV6-1 and TRBJ1-2; 8 bases map to TRBD1. Unmatched junction bases numbered 2, after V lost 8 bases and J lost 6 bases. Germline CDR1 MNHNS, CDR2 SASEGT. There are 11 residues in the CDR3. In DNA form, the CDR3 reads TGTGCCAGCGGACAGGGAAATGGCTACACCTTC. Protein sequence: CASGQGNGYTF.

This clonotype was counted many times. The V and J genes are TRBV5-5 and TRBJ2-5; no firm D call. This CDR3 spans 14 amino acids. CDR1 SGHKS and CDR2 YYEKEE come from the germline V gene (reference sequence). The V and J ends lost 4 bases and 3 bases respectively, with 13 bases between them. In DNA form, the CDR3 reads TGTGCCAGCAGCCATGTCGACACAAAAGAGACCCAGTACTTC. Translation: CASSHVDTKETQYF.

With respect to this clonotype: Sequence at one end of the junction differs from germline and may be a read error. J is TRBJ1-1 and V is TRBV7-8, with 8 bases identical to TRBD1. CDR3 length: 15 amino acids. Germline V CDR1 and CDR2: SGHVS, FQNEAQ. Written as DNA, the CDR3 is TGTGCCCGCAGCCCCCGCGGGACAGGGAACACTGAAGCTTTCTTT. The encoded protein is CARSPRGTGNTEAFF.

The chain carries TRBV5-8 and TRBJ2-7; D is uncertain. Trimming took 0 bases from V and 5 from J, leaving 9 bases between them. The CDR3 length is 13 residues. Germline V CDR1 and CDR2: SGHTS, YDEGEE. CDR3 protein: CASSLEGPNEQYF. The CDR3 nucleotides read TGTGCCAGCAGCTTGGAAGGGCCGAACGAGCAGTACTTC.

This rearrangement joins TRBV11-2 to TRBJ1-6; no reliable D call. The length of the CDR3 is 16 residues. The germline CDR1 and CDR2 sequences are SGHAT and FQNNGV. V was clipped by 2 bases and J by 4 bases, with 12 bases between them. This CDR3 is CASSLTGSPYNSPLHF. The CDR3 DNA reads TGTGCCAGCAGCTTAACTGGGTCCCCTTATAATTCACCCCTCCACTTT.

The chain is built from TRBV11-2 and TRBJ2-1; a weak D match, TRBD2 (5 bases). Germline V gene data show CDR1 as SGHAT and CDR2 as FQNNGV. Trimming removed 4 bases at V and 2 bases at J, with 12 bases between. CDR3 length: 15 amino acids. The CDR3 here is CASSYDYRAYNEQFF. The CDR3 nucleotides read TGTGCCAGCAGCTATGACTACCGCGCCTACAATGAGCAGTTCTTC.

This clonotype was counted a few times. The rearrangement joins TRBV6-1 to TRBJ2-3; possibly TRBD1 for D (5 bases). Germline V gives CDR1 MNHNS, CDR2 SASEGT. The V end lost 7 bases, the J end lost 0 bases, and 20 bases lay between the germline ends. The CDR3 is 17 amino acids. CDR3 DNA sequence: TGTGCCAGCAAGGGCAGGGTGGGGTGGGTTAGCACAGATACGCAGTATTTT. It translates to CASKGRVGWVSTDTQYF.

In this sample, this clonotype turned up many times. The chain has TRBV20-1 and TRBJ2-1; 11 nucleotides align to TRBD2. Germline values: CDR1 DFQATT, CDR2 SNEGSKA (reference sequence). The CDR3 totals 14 residues. CDR3: CSLIAGGLRDEQFF. The CDR3, as DNA: TGCAGCCTTATAGCGGGGGGGCTCCGGGATGAGCAGTTCTTC.

The CDR3 coding sequence is TGTGCCAGCAGCTTAGCAGCGGGAGGGCCAGATACGCAGTATTTT. Amino acids: CASSLAAGGPDTQYF. This sequence joins TRBV7-2 and TRBJ2-3, with 10 bases that match TRBD2. V shed 0 bases and J 4 bases; nucleotides not matched to a gene: 1. The V gene's germline CDR1 is SGHTA and CDR2 FQGNSA. This CDR3 is built from 15 residues. The whole variable domain, remainder taken from reference TRBV7-2 and TRBJ2-3, is GAGVSQSPSNKVTEKGKDVELRCDPISGHTALYWYRQSLGQGLEFLIYFQGNSAPDKSGLPSDRFSAERTGGSVSTLTIQRTQQEDSAVYLCASSLAAGGPDTQYFGPGTRLTVL.

This clonotype was detected many times. CDR3 protein: CASSFAPLGSPDTQYF. Written as DNA, the CDR3 is TGTGCCAGCAGCTTCGCCCCACTAGGGTCCCCAGATACGCAGTATTTT. The chain uses TRBV7-2 and TRBJ2-3; D might be TRBD2 (5 bases). Deletions cut 3 bases from V and 4 bases from J, with 17 bases between. Per the germline V gene, CDR1 is SGHTA and CDR2 is FQGNSA. The CDR3 covers 16 residues.

The gene calls are TRBV24-1 and TRBJ1-6; tentatively, D is TRBD1 (5 bases). CDR3 length: 17 amino acids. V was clipped by 5 bases and J by 0 bases, with 13 bases between them. The germline V gene has CDR1 KGHDR and CDR2 SFDVKD. Written as DNA, the CDR3 is TGTGCCACCAGTGCGTCAGGGAGAAGCTCCTATAATTCACCCCTCCACTTT. Protein product: CATSASGRSSYNSPLHF.

This clonotype was observed a few times. V gene TRBV4-1 combines with J gene TRBJ1-4; no reliable D call. The CDR3 is 13 residues long. V gave up 2 bases and J gave up 2 bases, with 3 bases separating them. Germline values: CDR1 MGHRA, CDR2 YSYEKL. CDR3 sequence reads: CASSQRTNEKLFF. In DNA form, the CDR3 reads TGCGCCAGCAGCCAACGTACTAATGAAAAACTGTTTTTT.

A note on this clonotype: Its ends do not fully match the called genes, so a read error is possible. The rearrangement uses TRBV2 and TRBJ2-6, with D possibly being TRBD1 or TRBD2 (5 bases each). This CDR3 is built from 15 residues. CDR1 is SNHLY, CDR2 FYNNEI, per germline. The CDR3 is CASSLADSGASVLAF. The CDR3 DNA follows: TGTGCCAGCAGTTTGGCGGACTCTGGGGCCAGCGTCCTGGCTTTC.

Turning to this clonotype: A much larger clone is a single base away; this may be a read error. The rearrangement joins TRBV20-1 to TRBJ2-1, with D hard to call. Germline values: CDR1 DFQATT, CDR2 SNEGSKA (reference sequence). The CDR3 contains 14 residues. The germline V and J ends were trimmed by 0 bases and 5 bases, with 11 bases remaining between them. The CDR3 region is CSARDRPRDNEQFF. In DNA, the CDR3 is TGCAGTGCTAGAGACCGTCCCCGTGACAATGAGCAGTTCTTC.

Regarding this clonotype: A much larger clone lies a single base off, so this may be a read error. The chain joins TRBV19 to TRBJ1-1, with a tentative D call TRBD1 (6 bases). This CDR3 has 13 amino acids. CDR1 is LNHDA and CDR2 is SQIVND in the germline V gene (reference sequence). The CDR3: CANSILTGGEAFF. The CDR3 coding sequence is TGTGCCAATAGTATACTGACAGGAGGCGAAGCTTTCTTT.

As regards this clonotype: A much larger clone sits a single nucleotide away, making a read error possible. This chain links TRBV19 with TRBJ2-2, with D perhaps being TRBD1 or TRBD2 (5 bases each). The CDR3 spans 14 residues. V shed 11 bases and J shed 6 bases, with 19 bases lying between them. Germline V gene lookup returns CDR1 LNHDA and CDR2 SQIVND (reference sequence). CDR3 in DNA: TGTGCCGGTCGAGGGGTGGGTACTTCCGGGGAGCTGTTTTTT. This sequence encodes CAGRGVGTSGELFF.

Many counts were recorded for this clonotype. The CDR3 nucleotides read TGCAGTGCTAGACAGGGGACGGGAGTAGAGACCCAGTACTTC. Encoded protein: CSARQGTGVETQYF. This chain joins TRBV20-1 and TRBJ2-5, with D perhaps being TRBD1 or TRBD2 (6 bases each). The V gene lost 2 bases and the J gene lost 4 bases, with 14 bases spanning the gap. This CDR3 contains 14 residues. Germline-derived CDR1 and CDR2 are DFQATT and SNEGSKA (reference sequence).

This clonotype was seen a handful of times. The chain is built from TRBV27 and TRBJ2-3, with D perhaps matching TRBD1 (5 bases). Trimming removed 5 bases at V and 2 bases at J, with 14 bases between. Per germline, CDR1 MNHEY and CDR2 SMNVEV (reference sequence). This CDR3 comprises 15 residues. The CDR3 nucleotides read TGTGCCAGCAGTCCCAGGGCTGCATTCACAGATACGCAGTATTTT. Amino acid sequence: CASSPRAAFTDTQYF.

The chain employs TRBV2 and TRBJ1-1; D gene uncertain. This CDR3 contains 14 residues. Trimming left V 7 bases short and J 0 bases short, with 12 bases between. Per germline, CDR1 SNHLY and CDR2 FYNNEI. In DNA, the CDR3 is TGTGCCAGCACCTTAAGGGAAATGAACACTGAAGCTTTCTTT. Protein sequence: CASTLREMNTEAFF.